The 25 T cell receptor beta chains reported below all come from one sample, sequenced in a study of cytomegalovirus exposure and HLA in healthy donors. Sequencing was performed with immunoSEQ multiplex PCR; in TCRdb, only in-frame clones are kept and a portion is missing. The table includes tens of thousands of clones, roughly nine tenths detected once. The specimen was PBMCs. Receptors were obtained from a woman aged 25 to 45 in good health and CMV-seronegative.

The chain has TRBV29-1 and TRBJ2-7; TRBD1 matches 8 bases. The length of the CDR3 is 14 residues. Germline V gene data show CDR1 as SQVTM and CDR2 as ANQGSEA. Germline trimming cut 4 bases from V and 5 bases from J; bases unmatched to any gene: 10. CDR3 DNA sequence: TGCAGCGTTGGGGTAGGACAGGGTTTTGACGAGCAGTACTTC. Protein sequence: CSVGVGQGFDEQYF.

As DNA, the CDR3 is TGTGCCAGCACTCCGACGGACAGGACCCTATACGAGCAGTACTTC. Its translation is CASTPTDRTLYEQYF. The J gene is TRBJ2-7, the V gene TRBV6-1; 7 nucleotides align to TRBD1. Germline V gene data show CDR1 as MNHNS and CDR2 as SASEGT. The J segment lost 4 bases and the V segment lost 7 bases, leaving 13 bases of the junction unmatched. The length of the CDR3 is 15 residues.

The chain combines TRBV6-6 with TRBJ2-2, with a tentative D call TRBD2 (5 bases). V lost 5 bases and J lost 8, with 12 bases in between. Germline loops: CDR1 MNHNY, CDR2 SVGAGI (reference sequence). This CDR3 region has 13 residues. The CDR3 DNA reads TGTGCCAGCAGTCCCTCGGGAATGGGGGAGCTGTTTTTT. Translated: CASSPSGMGELFF.

The genes are TRBV6-5 and TRBJ1-2, with D possibly matching TRBD1 (5 bases). Germline-derived CDR1 and CDR2 are MNHEY and SVGAGI. The CDR3 has 14 residues. V lost 0 bases, J lost 7 bases, and 12 bases lay in between. CDR3 loop: CASSYSGTSSGYTF. CDR3 DNA sequence: TGTGCCAGCAGTTACTCTGGGACTAGTAGTGGCTACACCTTC.

This clone was seen once. This chain uses TRBV12-5 with TRBJ1-2, with 7 nucleotides matching TRBD1. Per germline, CDR1 LGHNT and CDR2 FRNRAP. The CDR3 is made up of 12 amino acids. J lost 8 bases, V lost 1 base, and 1 base had no gene match. The chain's CDR3 is CASGLGQGGYTF. CDR3 coding DNA: TGTGCTAGTGGTTTGGGACAGGGAGGCTACACCTTC.

The J gene is TRBJ2-1, the V gene TRBV18; maybe TRBD1 (6 bases). Trimming stripped 3 bases from V and 0 bases from J, with 9 bases between. CDR1 KGHSH and CDR2 LQKENI come from the germline V gene. There are 15 residues in the CDR3. CDR3 nucleotide sequence: TGTGCCAGCTCACCGCAGGGGTTCTCCTACAATGAGCAGTTCTTC. Translating it yields CASSPQGFSYNEQFF.

This chain joins TRBV29-1 and TRBJ2-3, with D tentatively TRBD1 (6 bases). The germline V gene has CDR1 SQVTM and CDR2 ANQGSEA. The V gene lost 4 bases and the J gene lost 3 bases, with 14 bases spanning the gap. The CDR3 spans 14 residues. In DNA form, the CDR3 reads TGCAGCGTTGCCCCGGGACAAAATACAGATACGCAGTATTTT. It specifies CSVAPGQNTDTQYF.

J is TRBJ2-6 and V is TRBV2; TRBD1 aligns across 10 bases. Looked up from germline, CDR1 is SNHLY and CDR2 is FYNNEI. V was clipped by 8 bases and J by 0 bases; unmatched bases: 7. The CDR3 is made up of 17 amino acids. As DNA, the CDR3 is TGTGCCAGCGGTTCGACAGGGGGCCTCTCTGGGGCCAACGTCCTGACTTTC. Translation gives CASGSTGGLSGANVLTF.

The V and J genes are TRBV29-1 and TRBJ2-1, with 15 bases aligning to TRBD2. This CDR3 region has 16 residues. CDR1 SQVTM and CDR2 ANQGSEA come from the germline V gene. J gave up 8 bases and V 5 bases, and 10 bases lay outside the gene matches. CDR3 sequence: CSVRSGLAGGKDEQFF. DNA for the CDR3: TGCAGCGTTAGATCGGGACTAGCGGGAGGAAAGGATGAGCAGTTCTTC.

This sequence joins TRBV7-2 and TRBJ1-1; TRBD1 might be the D (5 bases). V gave up 4 bases and J gave up 0 bases, with 6 bases separating them. Germline CDR1 and CDR2: SGHTA and FQGNSA. The CDR3 consists of 13 residues. In DNA, the CDR3 is TGTGCCAGCAGCTCGACAGTGAACACTGAAGCTTTCTTT. This translates into CASSSTVNTEAFF.

This clone was counted once. The chain has TRBV7-9 and TRBJ2-5; 8 bases agree with TRBD2. J gave up 7 bases and V 10 bases, and 11 bases lay outside the gene matches. This CDR3 has 13 residues. Per the germline V gene, CDR1 is SEHNR and CDR2 is FQNEAQ (reference sequence). CDR3 nucleotide sequence: TGTGCCATCGACCTGGGACTAGTGGCGACCCAGTACTTC. It yields the protein CAIDLGLVATQYF.

This chain uses TRBV18 with TRBJ2-1; 11 nucleotides line up with TRBD2. The CDR3 runs to 14 residues. Germline V gene lookup returns CDR1 KGHSH and CDR2 LQKENI. V lost 3 bases, J lost 15 bases, and 10 bases stayed unmatched. This chain's CDR3 is CASSPGTSGEEWFF. CDR3 sequence (DNA): TGTGCCAGCTCACCGGGGACTAGCGGAGAAGAGTGGTTCTTC.

This chain links TRBV2 with TRBJ2-1; the match to TRBD2 covers 9 bases. CDR1 is SNHLY and CDR2 is FYNNEI in the germline V gene. The CDR3 sequence is 15 residues long. V trimming: 2 bases; J trimming: 10 bases; junction bases outside the gene matches: 9. This chain's CDR3 is CASSELASGKGEQFF. In DNA, the CDR3 is TGTGCCAGCAGTGAATTGGCTAGCGGGAAGGGCGAGCAGTTCTTC. The variable domain in full, with the rest retrieved from reference TRBV2 and TRBJ2-1, is EPEVTQTPSHQVTQMGQEVILRCVPISNHLYFYWYRQILGQKVEFLVSFYNNEISEKSEIFDDQFSVERPDGSNFTLKIRSTKLEDSAMYFCASSELASGKGEQFFGPGTRLTVL.

This clone showed up just once. The chain recombines TRBV5-6 with TRBJ2-2; TRBD1 aligns across 7 bases. CDR1 is SGHDT and CDR2 is YYEEEE in the germline V gene. The J segment lost 6 bases and the V segment lost 1 base, leaving 3 bases of the junction unmatched. This CDR3 contains 14 residues. The CDR3 nucleotides are TGTGCCAGCAGCTTGCGACAGGGCGCCGGGGAGCTGTTTTTT. It codes for CASSLRQGAGELFF.

J is TRBJ1-1 and V is TRBV29-1, with TRBD1 identical over 9 bases. V was clipped by 7 bases and J by 2 bases; unmatched bases: 2. This CDR3 is 12 amino acids long. CDR1 and CDR2 from the germline V gene are SQVTM and ANQGSEA. The CDR3 is CSADRGNTEAFF. DNA for the CDR3: TGCAGCGCGGACAGGGGTAACACTGAAGCTTTCTTT.

The chain is built from TRBV19 and TRBJ2-7; 8 bases match TRBD1. The CDR3 spans 14 residues. Germline V gives CDR1 LNHDA, CDR2 SQIVND (reference sequence). After removal of 5 bases from V and 5 bases from J, the junction contained 8 bases not matched to a gene. CDR3 sequence reads: CASSQDREGHEQYF. The CDR3 coding sequence is TGTGCCAGTAGTCAGGACAGGGAAGGCCACGAGCAGTACTTC. Together with reference TRBV19 and TRBJ2-7, the CDR3 gives the full variable domain: DGGITQSPKYLFRKEGQNVTLSCEQNLNHDAMYWYRQDPGQGLRLIYYSQIVNDFQKGDIAEGYSVSREKKESFPLTVTSAQKNPTAFYLCASSQDREGHEQYFGPGTRLTVT.

CDR3: CASSEQGLSTEAFF. CDR3 sequence (DNA): TGTGCCAGCAGTGAACAGGGGTTGAGCACTGAAGCTTTCTTT. V is TRBV27 and J is TRBJ1-1, with 7 bases lining up with TRBD1. Trimming took 5 bases from V and 4 from J; bases not matched to a gene: 7. This CDR3 comprises 14 residues. Germline assignment: CDR1 MNHEY and CDR2 SMNVEV (reference sequence).

The gene calls are TRBV9 and TRBJ1-1, with TRBD1 as a possible D gene (6 bases). This CDR3 has 14 amino acids. Deletions cut 0 bases from V and 4 bases from J, with 10 bases between. Germline V gene sequence: CDR1 SGDLS, CDR2 YYNGEE. The CDR3 coding sequence is TGTGCCAGCAGCGTAGGGACAGCGGTCACTGAAGCTTTCTTT. Translating it yields CASSVGTAVTEAFF.

This clone was picked up one time. V usage is TRBV28 and J usage is TRBJ1-2, with unresolved D. The CDR3 is 12 residues long. The germline V gene encodes CDR1 MDHEN and CDR2 SYDVKM. V was trimmed by 5 bases and J by 9 bases, leaving 13 bases between them. CDR3 sequence reads: CASSLTLNSYTF. The CDR3 coding sequence is TGTGCCAGCAGTCTAACCCTAAATAGCTACACCTTC.

This chain joins TRBV18 and TRBJ2-4; possible D gene TRBD2, 5 bases. V was trimmed by 0 bases and J by 0 bases, leaving 18 bases between them. CDR3 size: 19 residues. The V gene's germline CDR1 is KGHSH and CDR2 LQKENI. CDR3 nucleotide sequence: TGTGCCAGCTCACCACCTTCTAGCAAAATGAACTTAGCCAAAAACATTCAGTACTTC. Its protein product is CASSPPSSKMNLAKNIQYF.

This rearrangement joins TRBV6-1 to TRBJ2-1; 10 bases are a match to TRBD2. The CDR3 length is 17 residues. CDR1 MNHNS and CDR2 SASEGT come from the germline V gene. V lost 2 bases and J lost 5; bases outside the gene matches: 9. CDR3 loop: CASSESDGLAANNEQFF. CDR3 bases: TGTGCCAGCAGTGAATCGGACGGACTAGCGGCAAACAATGAGCAGTTCTTC.

V gene TRBV6-4 combines with J gene TRBJ1-5; D perhaps matches TRBD1 (5 bases). This CDR3 is 19 amino acids long. Germline V gene data show CDR1 as MRHNA and CDR2 as SNTAGT. Trimming took off 2 bases at V and 3 bases at J, with 23 bases between the two ends. The CDR3 loop reads CASSDTWQGGFLLNQPQHF. As DNA, the CDR3 is TGTGCCAGCAGTGACACTTGGCAGGGAGGGTTCCTACTCAATCAGCCCCAGCATTTT.

Only a few counts were recorded for this clone. The rearrangement joins TRBV18 to TRBJ2-1; TRBD2 aligns across 9 bases. Unmatched junction bases numbered 5, after V lost 2 bases and J lost 3 bases. The CDR3 contains 16 residues. Germline V gene data show CDR1 as KGHSH and CDR2 as LQKENI. The chain's CDR3 is CASSPVNSGSYNEQFF. The DNA of the CDR3 is TGTGCCAGCTCACCAGTTAATAGCGGGAGCTACAATGAGCAGTTCTTC.

The V gene is TRBV28, the J gene TRBJ1-2; 10 nucleotides match TRBD1. This CDR3 spans 14 amino acids. Germline CDR1 reads MDHEN; CDR2 reads SYDVKM. J was trimmed by 6 bases and V by 6 bases; bases with no gene match: 7. CDR3 coding DNA: TGTGCCAGCAGCCCGGGACAGGGGATTGATGGCTACACCTTC. Translation: CASSPGQGIDGYTF.

J is TRBJ1-5 and V is TRBV6-5; D gene ambiguous. CDR3 length: 13 residues. V was trimmed by 4 bases and J by 3 bases, leaving 7 bases between them. The germline gives CDR1 MNHEY, CDR2 SVGAGI. CDR3 protein: CASSSTVNQPQHF. The CDR3 DNA follows: TGTGCCAGCAGTTCTACAGTCAATCAGCCCCAGCATTTT.